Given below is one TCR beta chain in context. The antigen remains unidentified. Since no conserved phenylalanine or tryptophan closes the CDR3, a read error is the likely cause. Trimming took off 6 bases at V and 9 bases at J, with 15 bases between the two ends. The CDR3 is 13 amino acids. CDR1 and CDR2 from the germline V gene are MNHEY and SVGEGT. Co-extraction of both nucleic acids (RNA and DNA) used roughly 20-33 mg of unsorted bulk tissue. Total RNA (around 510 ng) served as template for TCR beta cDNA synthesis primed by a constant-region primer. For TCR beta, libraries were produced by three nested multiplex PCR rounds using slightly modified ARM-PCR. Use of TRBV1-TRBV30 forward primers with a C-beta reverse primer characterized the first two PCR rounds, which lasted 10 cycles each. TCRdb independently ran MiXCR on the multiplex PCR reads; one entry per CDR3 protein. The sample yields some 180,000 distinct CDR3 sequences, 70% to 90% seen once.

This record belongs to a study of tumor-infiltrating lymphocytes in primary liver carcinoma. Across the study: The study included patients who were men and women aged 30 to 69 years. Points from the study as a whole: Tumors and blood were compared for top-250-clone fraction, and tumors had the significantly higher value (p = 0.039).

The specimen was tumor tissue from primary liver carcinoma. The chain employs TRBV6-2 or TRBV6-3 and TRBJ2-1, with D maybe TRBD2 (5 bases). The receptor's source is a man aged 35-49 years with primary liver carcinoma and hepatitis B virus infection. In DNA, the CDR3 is TGTGCCAGCAGGACTACCGGGATCGGTGAGCAGTTCTTA. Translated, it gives CASRTTGIGEQFL.